This TCR beta chain was retrieved from a study of human T cells and chemical hapten exposure. TCRdb re-called the RACE reads through MiXCR, storing one row per CDR3 protein. There are about 380,000 distinct CDR3 sequences in the sample; around 6% occur only once, and about 5.4% lies in the top ten. The germline V gene encodes CDR1 SGHVS and CDR2 FQNEAQ. The CDR3 sequence is 14 residues long. Between the trimmed V and J ends, which lost 5 bases and 8 bases, there was a span of 15 bases. Stated time point: patch test 2, 6 weeks after DPC sensitization. Treatment denoted: therapeutic diphenylcyclopropenone sensitization with weekly scalp DPC. Many counts were recorded for this clonotype.

This specimen consisted of whole blood, obtained in connection with sensitization to the hapten diphenylcyclopropenone (DPC). The TCR comes from a woman under 30 with alopecia areata. Some clones in this sample may be carry-over from other donors' samples. This chain joins TRBV7-8 and TRBJ1-4; D remains ambiguous. The CDR3 DNA reads as TGTGCCAGCAGCGCTAGCGGTGCGGCGGAAAAACTGTTTTTT. Translation gives CASSASGAAEKLFF.